The 18 T cell receptor beta chains below come from one sample, sequenced in a study of shared clonotypes between healthy human individuals. Measured with immunoSEQ multiplex PCR; TCRdb has only the in-frame clones, and not every one. Of roughly 1,000,000 clones in the sample, 78% are singletons; the top ten hold 0.5% to 0.6%. The sequenced material came from memory CD4+ T cells from PBMCs. Sample subset: CD45RA-negative fraction. Receptors were obtained from a man aged 18-30 years in good health. Some clones in this sample may be carry-over from other donors' samples.

This clone came up a few times. The chain joins TRBV28 to TRBJ1-1; D call uncertain. Germline CDR1 MDHEN, CDR2 SYDVKM. With 7 bases removed from V and 1 base from J, the gap between germline ends came to 10 bases. The CDR3 has 13 amino acids. CDR3 nucleotide sequence: TGTGCCAGCATTGAACAGCCGAACACTGAAGCTTTCTTT. Residues: CASIEQPNTEAFF.

The gene calls are TRBV6-6 and TRBJ1-2; weak D call: TRBD1 (5 bases). Trimming cost V 5 bases and J 8 bases, with 12 bases left between them. Looked up from germline, CDR1 is MNHNY and CDR2 is SVGAGI (reference sequence). The CDR3 totals 12 residues. CDR3 sequence reads: CASSAQGRGYTF. In nucleotides, the CDR3 is TGTGCCAGCAGTGCGCAGGGAAGGGGCTACACCTTC.

The J gene is TRBJ1-1, the V gene TRBV6-1, with D unclear. V lost 7 bases and J lost 1, with 7 bases in between. The length of the CDR3 is 12 residues. CDR1 and CDR2 (germline): MNHNS, SASEGT. Here the CDR3 DNA reads TGTGCCAGCACCCAATCGAACACTGAAGCTTTCTTT. Translated: CASTQSNTEAFF.

The chain employs TRBV19 and TRBJ2-7; D is perhaps TRBD2 (6 bases). The V gene's germline CDR1 is LNHDA and CDR2 SQIVND (reference sequence). The V end was cut by 0 bases, the J end by 5 bases, with 20 bases between. CDR3 length: 17 residues. CDR3 region: CASSIEVNPAGLNEQYF. The CDR3 region has the DNA TGTGCCAGTAGTATAGAGGTCAATCCAGCGGGTTTGAACGAGCAGTACTTC.

The CDR3 DNA reads TGTGCCAGCAGCTTGACTAGCGGGAGGGCCAATGAGCAGTTCTTC. Amino acid sequence: CASSLTSGRANEQFF. The V and J genes are TRBV7-2 and TRBJ2-1, with 14 nucleotides matching TRBD2. Germline V CDR1 and CDR2: SGHTA, FQGNSA. The CDR3 sequence is 15 residues long. The V and J ends lost 3 bases and 6 bases, in that order; junction bases with no gene match: 1.

Regarding this clone: Its ends do not fully match the called genes, so a read error is possible. The V and J genes are TRBV19 and TRBJ1-2, with D hard to call. This CDR3 spans 14 amino acids. Germline assignment: CDR1 LNHDA and CDR2 SQIVND (reference sequence). Here the CDR3 reads CASSIQQTLYRYTF. In DNA form, the CDR3 reads TGTGCCAGTAGTATACAACAGACCCTCTATCGCTACACCTTC.

The chain couples TRBV25-1 to TRBJ2-1; no reliable D call. The V end lost 1 base, the J end lost 10 bases, and 5 bases lay between the germline ends. The germline V gene has CDR1 MGHDK and CDR2 SYGVNS. This CDR3 spans 11 amino acids. The CDR3 DNA reads TGTGCCAGCAGTGAATGGAACGAGCAGTTCTTC. Translation: CASSEWNEQFF.

This clone is a singleton in its sample. The rearrangement links TRBV6-5 to TRBJ2-7, with 11 bases that match TRBD1. The CDR3 totals 15 residues. CDR1 and CDR2 (germline): MNHEY, SVGAGI. V shed 6 bases, J shed 2 bases, and the junction held 6 bases outside the gene matches. In DNA, the CDR3 is TGTGCCAGCAGACACGGACAGGGGGCAACCTACGAGCAGTACTTC. Amino acid sequence: CASRHGQGATYEQYF.

This chain links TRBV14 with TRBJ1-2; D not certain. Germline-derived CDR1 and CDR2 are SGHDN and FVKESK. Trimming pared 5 bases from V and 6 bases from J, leaving 19 bases between. CDR3 length: 15 residues. The CDR3 here is CASSAPSSGVHGYTF. CDR3 DNA: TGTGCCAGCAGCGCCCCATCCTCTGGTGTTCATGGCTACACCTTC.

This clone was counted between two and nine times. The chain links TRBV28 to TRBJ1-1; D uncertain. CDR3 size: 15 residues. Germline-derived CDR1 and CDR2 are MDHEN and SYDVKM. V lost 6 bases and J 3 bases, leaving 17 bases between the germline ends. This CDR3 reads CASRGYAGWDTEAFF. The CDR3 nucleotides are TGTGCCAGCAGGGGCTATGCGGGGTGGGACACTGAAGCTTTCTTT.

The J gene is TRBJ1-2, the V gene TRBV29-1; D may be TRBD1 (5 bases). Deletions cut 7 bases from V and 4 bases from J, with 13 bases between. CDR3 length: 12 residues. Germline V CDR1 and CDR2: SQVTM, ANQGSEA. The CDR3 nucleotides are TGCAGCGCACATCTGGGGGTCTATGGCTACACCTTC. It yields the protein CSAHLGVYGYTF.

Concerning this clone: The sample holds other DNA sequences that translate to the same CDR3. The CDR3 region is CASSLDSYGYTF. CDR3 in DNA: TGTGCCAGCAGCCTGGACAGCTATGGCTACACCTTC. The chain employs TRBV28 and TRBJ1-2; possibly TRBD1 for D (6 bases). V was pared by 6 bases and J by 4 bases, with 9 bases between. Germline V lookup: CDR1 MDHEN, CDR2 SYDVKM. The CDR3 runs to 12 residues.

The chain combines TRBV5-1 with TRBJ1-2, with 7 bases aligning to TRBD1. Losses at the gene ends were 4 bases for V and 4 bases for J; bases not matched to a gene: 7. There are 14 residues in the CDR3. The germline V gene encodes CDR1 SGHRS and CDR2 YFSETQ. CDR3 loop: CASSPPTGAYGYTF. The CDR3 bases are TGCGCCAGCAGCCCTCCAACAGGGGCCTATGGCTACACCTTC.

V is TRBV6-6 and J is TRBJ1-1; the D gene is possibly TRBD1 (5 bases). Trimming stripped 2 bases from V and 1 base from J, with 8 bases between. From germline, CDR1 is MNHNY and CDR2 SVGAGI (reference sequence). The CDR3 has 14 amino acids. This chain's CDR3 is CASSYVGGNTEAFF. The DNA of the CDR3 is TGTGCCAGCAGTTACGTCGGGGGGAACACTGAAGCTTTCTTT.

The gene calls are TRBV18 and TRBJ2-7; either TRBD1 or TRBD2 may supply D (5 bases each). V was clipped by 3 bases and J by 6 bases, with 21 bases between them. The CDR3 loop spans 16 amino acids. Germline V gene data show CDR1 as KGHSH and CDR2 as LQKENI. CDR3 nucleotides: TGTGCCAGCTCACCCCGTTCGGGGCCGGGTTATGGCGAGCAGTACTTC. Its translation is CASSPRSGPGYGEQYF. Full variable domain (remainder filled in from reference TRBV18 and TRBJ2-7): NAGVMQNPRHLVRRRGQEARLRCSPMKGHSHVYWYRQLPEEGLKFMVYLQKENIIDESGMPKERFSAEFPKEGPSILRIQQVVRGDSAAYFCASSPRSGPGYGEQYFGPGTRLTVT.

In the case of this clone: The identical CDR3 is also encoded by other nucleotide sequences in the sample. V is TRBV5-1 and J is TRBJ2-7; 8 bases are shared with TRBD2. J lost 2 bases, V lost 4 bases, and 5 bases had no gene match. This CDR3 comprises 14 residues. The V gene's germline CDR1 is SGHRS and CDR2 YFSETQ. The CDR3 is CASSLTSGAYEQYF. CDR3 nucleotide sequence: TGCGCCAGCAGCCTAACTAGCGGAGCCTACGAGCAGTACTTC.

Note on this clone: The same CDR3 can be traced to other DNA sequences in this sample. The chain recombines TRBV5-1 with TRBJ1-3; D unresolved. The CDR3 consists of 16 residues. Germline-derived CDR1 and CDR2 are SGHRS and YFSETQ. V gave up 0 bases and J gave up 0 bases, with 10 bases separating them. CDR3 nucleotide sequence: TGCGCCAGCAGCTTGGAAGGGTTGATCTCTGGAAACACCATATATTTT. As protein: CASSLEGLISGNTIYF.

The genes are TRBV28 and TRBJ2-2; D is possibly TRBD1 (5 bases). This CDR3 contains 15 residues. Trimming removed 1 base at V and 3 bases at J, with 9 bases between. Germline CDR1 is MDHEN and CDR2 is SYDVKM. For the CDR3, the DNA is TGTGCCAGCAGTTTATCAGGGTACGACACCGGGGAGCTGTTTTTT. Its protein product is CASSLSGYDTGELFF.